This TCR beta chain stems from a study of T cells expressing NK-cell markers. Turning to the study itself: Beta-chain profiling covered CD3+CD56+NKG2C+, CD3+CD56+NKG2C- and CD3+CD56-NKG2C+ sorted subsets.

From the 5' RACE reads, TCRdb lists one entry per CDR3 protein and no DNA. This repertoire comprises hundreds of thousands of distinct CDR3 sequences; its ten largest clones make up more than 7%. The V gene's germline CDR1 is SGDLS and CDR2 YYNGEE. The CDR3 spans 16 residues. The chain is built from TRBV9 and TRBJ2-3; TCRdb gives TRBD2 as the D gene, but with no DNA this cannot be confirmed. The sequence was collected from a woman aged 18-70 years in good health. The sample taken for sequencing was blood T cells: a sorted CD56 or NKG2C T cell subset, CD4+ or CD8+ T cells, or bulk PBMC T cells (not recorded which). This CDR3 reads CASSRRGEGLINTQYF.